These 5 T cell receptor beta chains share one sample of origin, sequenced in a study of blood T cell repertoires in COVID-19. Produced via immunoSEQ multiplex PCR; TCRdb's table is partial and in-frame only. The sample records 160,000 or so clones, about four fifths being singletons. Sample: peripheral blood. These receptors all stem from a woman aged 65 to 85 with acute or convalescent COVID-19.

V gene TRBV7-2 combines with J gene TRBJ2-7; 8 bases agree with TRBD2. The V and J ends lost 1 base and 3 bases, in that order; junction bases with no gene match: 8. Germline V gene lookup returns CDR1 SGHTA and CDR2 FQGNSA. The CDR3 totals 16 residues. CDR3 in DNA: TGTGCCAGCAGCTTAGGTGGTCGGGCGGGGGGCTACGAGCAGTACTTC. It is translated as CASSLGGRAGGYEQYF.

The rearrangement links TRBV3-1 (or the pseudogene TRBV3-2) to TRBJ2-5; 10 positions agree with TRBD2. The CDR3 sequence is 18 residues long. Germline trimming cut 5 bases from V and 4 bases from J; bases unmatched to any gene: 16. Germline V gene lookup returns CDR1 LGHDT and CDR2 YNNKEL (reference sequence). Here the CDR3 DNA reads TGTGCCAGCAGCTCCCCTCGGAGCGGGGGGGTTTTGGTAGAGACCCAGTACTTC. Amino acids: CASSSPRSGGVLVETQYF.

V is TRBV2 and J is TRBJ1-1, with D possibly TRBD1 on 6 matching bases. Trimming removed 10 bases from V and 0 bases from J, with 15 bases in between. This CDR3 has 14 amino acids. The germline V gene encodes CDR1 SNHLY and CDR2 FYNNEI. The CDR3 protein is CAITGGAMNTEAFF. CDR3 coding DNA: TGTGCCATTACGGGGGGGGCGATGAACACTGAAGCTTTCTTT.

This chain uses TRBV28 with TRBJ2-4; possible D gene TRBD1, 6 bases. Per the germline V gene, CDR1 is MDHEN and CDR2 is SYDVKM. The CDR3 extends over 16 amino acids. V shed 7 bases and J shed 0 bases, with 16 bases lying between them. The CDR3 sequence is CASTLSGALAKNIQYF. Here the CDR3 DNA reads TGTGCCAGCACCCTGTCAGGGGCCTTAGCCAAAAACATTCAGTACTTC.

This clone came up once. The chain employs TRBV9 and TRBJ2-3; the match to TRBD2 covers 10 bases. CDR1 is SGDLS, CDR2 YYNGEE, per germline. The CDR3 has 15 residues. The V and J ends lost 7 bases and 2 bases, in that order; junction bases with no gene match: 7. The CDR3 loop reads CASVQGTSVTDTQYF. The CDR3 DNA reads as TGTGCCAGCGTCCAAGGGACTAGCGTCACAGATACGCAGTATTTT.